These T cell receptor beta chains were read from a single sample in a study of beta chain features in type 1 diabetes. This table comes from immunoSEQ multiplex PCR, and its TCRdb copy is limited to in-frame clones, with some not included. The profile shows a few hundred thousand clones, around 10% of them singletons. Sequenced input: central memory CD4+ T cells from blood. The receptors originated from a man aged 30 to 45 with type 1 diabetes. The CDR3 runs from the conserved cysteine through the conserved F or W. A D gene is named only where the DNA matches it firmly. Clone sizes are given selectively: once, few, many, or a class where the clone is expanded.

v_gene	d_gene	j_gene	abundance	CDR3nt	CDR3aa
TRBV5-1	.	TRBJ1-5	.	TGCGCCAGCAGCTTGGCGGGGGGAGGCCAGCCCCAGCATTTT	CASSLAGGGQPQHF
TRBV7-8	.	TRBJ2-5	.	TGTGCCAGCAGCTTAGGGAGTAACCAAGAGACCCAGTACTTC	CASSLGSNQETQYF
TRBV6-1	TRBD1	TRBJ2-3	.	TGTGCCAGCAGTGCCCCGGGACAGGGAACAGATACGCAGTATTTT	CASSAPGQGTDTQYF
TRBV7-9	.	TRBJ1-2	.	TGTGCCAGCAGCTTAGTAGAAATGGATGGCTACACCTTC	CASSLVEMDGYTF
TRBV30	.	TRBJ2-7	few	TGTGCCTGGAGTGTAAATGGCTACGAGCAGTACTTC	CAWSVNGYEQYF
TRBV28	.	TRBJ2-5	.	TGTGCCAGCAGTTTAGGGGCAGGGCCTGGGACCCAGTACTTC	CASSLGAGPGTQYF
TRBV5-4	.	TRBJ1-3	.	TGTGCCAGCAGCCAAGTACAGGACGGAAACACCATATATTTT	CASSQVQDGNTIYF
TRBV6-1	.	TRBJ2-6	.	TGCGGGGGAGGCCCCTCTGGGGCCAACGTCCTGACTTTC	CGGGPSGANVLTF
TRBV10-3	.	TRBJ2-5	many	TGTGCCATCAGTGATAGAGAGACCCAGTACTTC	CAISDRETQYF
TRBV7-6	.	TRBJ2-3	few	TGTGCCAGCAGCTTAGTGGGGCCGGTTAGCACAGATACGCAGTATTTT	CASSLVGPVSTDTQYF
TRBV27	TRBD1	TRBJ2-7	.	TGTGCCAGCAGTTCATCGAGGGACAGGGGGCGCTGGTACGAGCAGTACTTC	CASSSSRDRGRWYEQYF
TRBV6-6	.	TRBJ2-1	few	TGTGCCAGCACCGAAGGGGCGGGGATGAATGAGCAGTTCTTC	CASTEGAGMNEQFF
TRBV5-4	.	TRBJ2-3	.	TGTGCCAGCAGCCCCCCGGGGGGCCGGGATACGCAGTATTTT	CASSPPGGRDTQYF
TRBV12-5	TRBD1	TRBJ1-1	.	TGTGCTAGTGGTTTGGGACAGGGAGGACCTGAAGCTTTCTTT	CASGLGQGGPEAFF
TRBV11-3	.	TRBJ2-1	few	TGTGCCAGCAGCTTCCCTGGGGATGAGCAGTTCTTC	CASSFPGDEQFF
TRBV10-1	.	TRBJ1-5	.	TGCGCCAGCAGTGCCGACATAGATAGCAATCAGCCCCAGCATTTT	CASSADIDSNQPQHF
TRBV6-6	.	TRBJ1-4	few	TGTGCCAGCGGGACCGCAGGACAGAATGAAAAACTGTTTTTT	CASGTAGQNEKLFF
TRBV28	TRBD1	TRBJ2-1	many	TGTGCCAGTAACCCCGAGGACAGGGCCCCCATGCAGTTCTTC	CASNPEDRAPMQFF
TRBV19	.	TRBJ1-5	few	TGTGCCAGTACCCTGGGGAGGGCTTGGACTAGCAATCAGCCCCAGCATTTT	CASTLGRAWTSNQPQHF
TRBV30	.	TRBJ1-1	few	TGTGCCTGGAGTGTACTTTTGACTGAAGCTTTCTTT	CAWSVLLTEAFF
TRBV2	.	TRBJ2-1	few	TGTGCCAGCAGTCAGGACCAATACAATGAGCAGTTCTTC	CASSQDQYNEQFF
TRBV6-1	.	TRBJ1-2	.	TGTGCCAGCAGCATCAACGGACGGTTTAACTATGGCTACACCTTC	CASSINGRFNYGYTF
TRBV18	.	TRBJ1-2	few	TGTGCCAGCTCACCACGGGGGTATGGCTACACCTTC	CASSPRGYGYTF
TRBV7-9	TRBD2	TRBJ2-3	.	TGTGCCAGCAGCTTATTTGTTAGCGGGACCACAGATACGCAGTATTTT	CASSLFVSGTTDTQYF
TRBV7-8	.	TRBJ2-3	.	TGTGCCAGCAGCTTAGCTTTCCGGCGAACCACAGATACGCAGTATTTT	CASSLAFRRTTDTQYF
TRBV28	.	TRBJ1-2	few	TGTGCCAGCAGTACCGCTAACTATGGCTACACCTTC	CASSTANYGYTF
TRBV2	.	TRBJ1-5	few	TGTGCCAGCAGTGAAGAGGGGAGGAACAGGCATAATCAGCCCCAGCATTTT	CASSEEGRNRHNQPQHF
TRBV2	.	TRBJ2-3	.	TGTGCCAGCAGTGGGGCCTCAGGCACAGATACGCAGTATTTT	CASSGASGTDTQYF
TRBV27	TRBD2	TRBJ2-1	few	TGTGCCAGCAGCCTCCGCGGGACTAGCGGCAATGAGCAGTTCTTC	CASSLRGTSGNEQFF
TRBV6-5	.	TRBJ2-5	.	TGTGCCAGCAGTTTTATTTTTGAAGAGACCCAGTACTTC	CASSFIFEETQYF
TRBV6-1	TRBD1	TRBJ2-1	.	TGTGCCAGCACCAGGACAGGGGGGAATGAGCAGTTCTTC	CASTRTGGNEQFF
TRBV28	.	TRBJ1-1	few	TGTGCCAGCAGTGATCTTTATAGGGACACTGAAGCTTTCTTT	CASSDLYRDTEAFF
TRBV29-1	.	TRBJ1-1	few	TGCAGCGTGGCCGGGACATTGAACACTGAAGCTTTCTTT	CSVAGTLNTEAFF
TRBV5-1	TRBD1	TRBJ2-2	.	TGCGCCAGCAGCTCGGGACAGAGCCCCCCCGGGGAGCTGTTTTTT	CASSSGQSPPGELFF
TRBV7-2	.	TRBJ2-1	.	TGTGCCAGCAGCCAAGAACGGGGCGGCCACAGGGATGAGCAGTTCTTC	CASSQERGGHRDEQFF
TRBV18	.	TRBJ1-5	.	TGTGCCAGCTCACCAGGGGGGAGGGATCAGCCCCAGCATTTT	CASSPGGRDQPQHF
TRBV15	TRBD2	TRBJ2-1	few	TGTGCCACCAGCAGAGATCCCTCCGGGACTAGCATCTCAAATGAGCAGTTCTTC	CATSRDPSGTSISNEQFF
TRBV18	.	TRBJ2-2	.	TGTGCCAGCTCAGCCGGGAGTGTCACCGGGGAGCTGTTTTTT	CASSAGSVTGELFF
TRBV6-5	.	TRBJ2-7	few	TGTGCCAGCAGTCGAGACTACTCCTACGAGCAGTACTTC	CASSRDYSYEQYF
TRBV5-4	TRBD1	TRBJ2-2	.	TGTGCCAGCAGCCGAGGACAGGGGAGCGCCGGGGAGCTGTTTTTT	CASSRGQGSAGELFF
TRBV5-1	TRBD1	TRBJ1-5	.	TGCGCCAGCAGCTTGGATACAGGGGGCGGGCAGCCCCAGCATTTT	CASSLDTGGGQPQHF
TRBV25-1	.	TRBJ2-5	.	TGTGCCAGCAGTGAAATGAAAGGGGGAAGGGAGACCCAGTACTTC	CASSEMKGGRETQYF
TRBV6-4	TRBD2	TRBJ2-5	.	TGTGCCAGCAGTGAAGGGATAGCGGGAGTTGAGACCCAGTACTTC	CASSEGIAGVETQYF
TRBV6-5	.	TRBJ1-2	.	TGTGCCAGCGAAAGACAGATTAACTATGGCTACACCTTC	CASERQINYGYTF
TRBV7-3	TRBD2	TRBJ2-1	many	TGTGCCAGCAGCTTGGTTAGCGGGAGGGTCTACAATGAGCAGTTCTTC	CASSLVSGRVYNEQFF
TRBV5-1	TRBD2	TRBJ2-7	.	TGCGCCAGCAGCCCCGCGGGGGACTTTTACGAGCAGTACTTC	CASSPAGDFYEQYF
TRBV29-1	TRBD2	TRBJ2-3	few	TGCAGCGTAACTCCGGGGACTAGCGGAGATACGCAGTATTTT	CSVTPGTSGDTQYF